Listed below are T cell receptor beta chains from one sample, sequenced in a study of graft-versus-host responses after intestinal transplantation. Some clones are missing from TCRdb's copy, which holds only in-frame ones; the method was immunoSEQ multiplex PCR. The table lists approximately 71,000 clones, around 90% of them singletons. Antigens for these TCRs are unknown. Material: unstimulated CD8+ T cells sorted from spleen or lymph node cells, obtained before intestinal transplant. Source of these receptors: a human donor who received an intestinal transplant. The CDR3 runs from the conserved cysteine through the conserved F or W. Each record gives: D gene, V gene, J gene, clone size, CDR3 DNA, CDR3 protein. A D gene is named only where the DNA matches it firmly. Not every row has a clone size; where given, it reads once, few, many or a size class.

>TRBD1|TRBV7-6|TRBJ2-7|-
TGTGCCAGCAGCCGACAGGGTGACGGCTACGAGCAGTACTTC
CASSRQGDGYEQYF
>-|TRBV19|TRBJ2-3|once
TGTGCCACCTCAAGGGTCGGGGATGGTTGGGGCACAGATACGCAGTATTTT
CATSRVGDGWGTDTQYF
>-|TRBV28|TRBJ2-1|-
TGTGCCAGCAGTTCCTGGGCGACAAGCTCCTACAATGAGCAGTTCTTC
CASSSWATSSYNEQFF
>-|TRBV18|TRBJ1-3|-
TGTGCCAGCTCACCGAGACTTGGAAACACCATATATTTT
CASSPRLGNTIYF
>TRBD2|TRBV28|TRBJ2-7|-
TGTGCCAGCGACCCGGGGGGGAACGAGCAGTACTTC
CASDPGGNEQYF
>-|TRBV5-1|TRBJ2-5|-
TGCGCCAGCAGCTCAGGTGGGGCCCGCCGGTGGACCCAGTACTTC
CASSSGGARRWTQYF
>TRBD2|TRBV9|TRBJ2-7|-
TGTGCCAGCAGCCCCGGGGGGGACCTCTCCTACGAGCAGTACTTC
CASSPGGDLSYEQYF
>TRBD1|TRBV28|TRBJ1-6|-
TGTGCCAGCAGTTTAAAGGGACAGGCCCACCTCCACTTT
CASSLKGQAHLHF
>TRBD1|TRBV28|TRBJ2-3|-
TGTGCCAGCAGTACAACCTCCGGGACAGGGGATACGCAGTATTTT
CASSTTSGTGDTQYF
>TRBD2|TRBV27|TRBJ2-7|-
TGTGCCAGCAGTTTAGGCGGGAGGGGCTACGAGCAGTACTTC
CASSLGGRGYEQYF
>TRBD1|TRBV7-9|TRBJ2-2|-
TGTGCCAGCAGCTTAGTCCAGGGGGCCGTCGGGGAGCTGTTTTTT
CASSLVQGAVGELFF
>TRBD2|TRBV4-1|TRBJ2-7|-
TGCGCCAGCAGCGCTTCCCCCTGGCGGGAGGGCACCTACGAGCAGTACTTC
CASSASPWREGTYEQYF
>-|TRBV9|TRBJ2-3|-
TGTGCCAGCAGCGTAGCTACGACAGATACGCAGTATTTT
CASSVATTDTQYF
>-|TRBV4-2|TRBJ1-1|-
TGTGCCAGCAGCCAAGAGGCGGAAGGAACTGAAGCTTTCTTT
CASSQEAEGTEAFF
>TRBD2|TRBV5-5|TRBJ2-7|-
TGTGCCAGCAGGGCCAGTAGGACTAGCGGGAGAAAGCTCTACGAGCAGTACTTC
CASRASRTSGRKLYEQYF
>-|TRBV28|TRBJ1-5|-
TGTGCCAGCAGGGACACTCAAAGCCCGGTCGACCAGCCCCAGCATTTT
CASRDTQSPVDQPQHF
>-|TRBV14|TRBJ2-3|once
TGTGCCAGCAGCCAAGGTTTTGGACTGGGGTACACAGATACGCAGTATTTT
CASSQGFGLGYTDTQYF
>TRBD1|TRBV6-5|TRBJ2-1|once
TGTGCCAGCAGTTCCTCCGGGACAGGGGGCCCTGAGCAGTTCTTC
CASSSSGTGGPEQFF
>TRBD1|TRBV6-5|TRBJ1-2|-
TGTGCCAGCAGTTCGTCCGGGACAGGGCCCTATGGCTACACCTTC
CASSSSGTGPYGYTF
>TRBD2|TRBV28|TRBJ2-7|-
TGTGCCAGCAGCCAAAAAGCGGGGCCCACCTACGAGCAGTACTTC
CASSQKAGPTYEQYF
>-|TRBV12-2|TRBJ1-1|-
TGTGCAAGTCGCTTGCCTTTTAACGGCACAGGGAACACTGAAGCTTTCTTT
CASRLPFNGTGNTEAFF
>TRBD2|TRBV10-3|TRBJ2-5|-
TGTGCCATCAGTGTAGCTAGCGGGATGACGGAGACCCAGTACTTC
CAISVASGMTETQYF
>-|TRBV27|TRBJ2-1|-
TGTGCCAGCAGTCCGGGATCTGGGGGGACGGCCTACAATGAGCAGTTCTTC
CASSPGSGGTAYNEQFF
>-|TRBV18|TRBJ2-5|once
TGTGCCAGCTCACCACCCAGGGGCGTGGAGACCCAGTACTTC
CASSPPRGVETQYF
>TRBD1|TRBV4-2|TRBJ2-7|-
TGTGCCAGCAGCCCTCTCGACAGGGAGTCGACCTACGAGCAGTACTTC
CASSPLDRESTYEQYF
>-|TRBV10-2|TRBJ1-5|-
TGCGCCAGCATGGAGACTGAGAATCAGCCCCAGCATTTT
CASMETENQPQHF
>TRBD2|TRBV9|TRBJ2-7|few
TGTGCCAGCAGCGTACTCGGGGGGGCGGGCCAGGAGCAGTACTTC
CASSVLGGAGQEQYF
>-|TRBV18|TRBJ1-4|-
TGTGCCAGCTCACCTGACAGTACCAATGAAAAACTGTTTTTT
CASSPDSTNEKLFF
>TRBD1|TRBV4-1|TRBJ2-7|-
TGCACCAGCAGCCAGGAAAGGGACAGGGGCTACGAGCAGTACTTC
CTSSQERDRGYEQYF
>-|TRBV4-1|TRBJ2-5|-
TGCGCCAGCAGCCAAGTTGTGGCAGGTTTCTATCAAGAGACCCAGTACTTC
CASSQVVAGFYQETQYF
>-|TRBV4-1|TRBJ1-1|-
TGCGCCAGCAGCCTCCGCCGGACAGCCTTGAACACTGAAGCTTTCTTT
CASSLRRTALNTEAFF
>-|TRBV2|TRBJ1-2|-
TGTGCCAGCAGTCAACGCAAGGACAGTACTAACTATGGCTACACCTTC
CASSQRKDSTNYGYTF
>-|TRBV5-1|TRBJ2-3|-
TGCGCCAGCAGCCTGACCCCGGCCACTAGCTCTTTTAGCACAGATACGCAGTATTTT
CASSLTPATSSFSTDTQYF
>-|TRBV27|TRBJ1-2|-
TGTGCCAGCAGTTCCCAGGAGGTCTATGGCTACACCTTC
CASSSQEVYGYTF
>TRBD1|TRBV7-9|TRBJ1-2|once
TGTGCCAGCACCAAGACGGGGGGGGGACAGGGGAATAACTATGGCTACACCTTC
CASTKTGGGQGNNYGYTF
>-|TRBV9|TRBJ1-2|-
TGTGCCAGCAGCGTAGAAGGGGGGGTCTATGGCTACACCTTC
CASSVEGGVYGYTF
>-|TRBV7-6|TRBJ2-1|few
TGTGCCAGCAGACTAGCTGCCAGCAATGAGCAGTTCTTC
CASRLAASNEQFF
>-|TRBV6-1|TRBJ1-4|few
TGTGCCAGCAGCCGAGCCTCCGGGATTCCATCGGAACTGTTTTTT
CASSRASGIPSELFF
>-|TRBV5-6|TRBJ1-5|-
TGTGCCAGCAGCCTCACAGGGAATCAGCCCCAGCATTTT
CASSLTGNQPQHF
>-|TRBV7-9|TRBJ2-7|-
TGTGCCAGCAGCTTCTCAGGGGGAGGCTACGAGCAGTACTTC
CASSFSGGGYEQYF
>-|TRBV27|TRBJ1-5|-
TGTGCCAGCGCTCAGGGCAATCAGCCCCAGCATTTT
CASAQGNQPQHF
>-|TRBV27|TRBJ2-1|-
TGTGCCAGCGGGCCGAGCTCCTACAATGAGCAGTTCTTC
CASGPSSYNEQFF
>TRBD2|TRBV11-2|TRBJ2-7|-
TGTGCCAGCAGCACACGACTAGCGGGACAATACGAGCAGTACTTC
CASSTRLAGQYEQYF
>TRBD1|TRBV28|TRBJ2-7|-
TGTGCCAGCAGCCCGGACAGGGGGTCTCCTGAGCAGTACTTC
CASSPDRGSPEQYF
>-|TRBV6-1|TRBJ2-7|-
TGTGCCAGCAGTGAAGCGCGGGGTCGCGCCTACGAGCAGTACTTC
CASSEARGRAYEQYF
>-|TRBV28|TRBJ2-7|-
TGTGCCAGCAGTCCGGACGGGGTCTACGAGCAGTACTTC
CASSPDGVYEQYF
>TRBD1|TRBV6-1|TRBJ1-2|-
TGTGCCAGCAGACAAAAGAAGGGACAGAACTATGGCTACACCTTC
CASRQKKGQNYGYTF
>TRBD1|TRBV10-2|TRBJ2-7|-
TGCGCCACCGGGACAGGGGGCTACGAGCAGTACTTC
CATGTGGYEQYF
>-|TRBV5-1|TRBJ2-7|-
TGCGCCAGCAGCTCCAGGGGCCGGAATTCCTACGAGCAGTACTTC
CASSSRGRNSYEQYF
>TRBD2|TRBV27|TRBJ2-1|-
TGTGCCAGCAGGCCAGCGGGAGCGCTAAAATTTAATGAGCAGTTCTTC
CASRPAGALKFNEQFF
>-|TRBV6-1|TRBJ2-7|-
TGTGCCAGCTCGGCAGGGTCCACCTACGAGCAGTACTTC
CASSAGSTYEQYF
>-|TRBV10-2|TRBJ2-7|-
TGCGCCAGCAGTGGGTCGCGGGCAGCCTACGAGCAGTACTTC
CASSGSRAAYEQYF
>TRBD2|TRBV7-9|TRBJ2-1|-
TGTGCCAGCAGCTCCCGGGGGGGGCTGATTTGGGATGAGCAGTTCTTC
CASSSRGGLIWDEQFF